The 13 T cell receptor beta chains reported below all come from one sample, sequenced in a study of OX40 agonist ivuxolimab in advanced cancers. The table came from immunoSEQ multiplex PCR; TCRdb's copy has only in-frame clones and leaves some out. The sample lists more than 25,000 clones; approximately 86% were seen once. The sequencing here drew on CD4+ or CD8+ T cells sorted from blood, taken in a trial of the OX40 agonist ivuxolimab. These receptors were obtained from an adult with an advanced solid tumor such as melanoma, head and neck, liver or kidney cancer.

This clone appeared a single time. The chain recombines TRBV5-8 with TRBJ2-1; 8 bases are shared with TRBD2. The CDR3 sequence is 15 residues long. The V gene end was trimmed by 5 bases and the J gene end by 8 bases; junction bases not matched to a gene: 12. Germline V gives CDR1 SGHTS, CDR2 YDEGEE. CDR3 loop: CASSPLSGSRDEQFF. In DNA, the CDR3 is TGTGCCAGCAGTCCTTTGAGCGGGAGTCGGGATGAGCAGTTCTTC.

This chain joins TRBV10-3 and TRBJ2-4, with 10 nucleotides matching TRBD1. The CDR3 consists of 15 residues. Germline CDR1 is ENHRY and CDR2 is SYGVKD. Unmatched junction bases numbered 6, after V lost 2 bases and J lost 8 bases. The CDR3, as DNA: TGTGCCATCAGTGAGAAGGGACAGGGGCAAGACATTCAGTACTTC. It specifies CAISEKGQGQDIQYF.

This rearrangement joins TRBV9 to TRBJ2-7; 8 bases are a match to TRBD1. The CDR3 is 16 amino acids. Germline CDR1 and CDR2: SGDLS and YYNGEE. The junction had 13 bases not matched to a gene; V was cut back by 4 bases and J by 4 bases. For the CDR3, the DNA is TGTGCCAGCAGCCCCCGACCGACCGGGACAGGATACGAGCAGTACTTC. Translating it yields CASSPRPTGTGYEQYF.

The genes are TRBV7-2 and TRBJ2-7; 14 bases are a match to TRBD2. The CDR3 runs to 16 residues. The V gene's germline CDR1 is SGHTA and CDR2 FQGNSA. V lost 5 bases, J lost 7 bases, and 10 bases stayed unmatched. The DNA for the CDR3 is TGTGCCAGCAGCCTGATTGGGACTAGCGGGAGTTATGAGCAGTACTTC. Translating it yields CASSLIGTSGSYEQYF.

The chain has TRBV7-2 and TRBJ2-2, with a weak D call TRBD2 (6 bases). V shed 1 base and J shed 1 base, with 16 bases lying between them. The germline V gene has CDR1 SGHTA and CDR2 FQGNSA. This CDR3 spans 18 amino acids. DNA for the CDR3: TGTGCCAGCAGCTTAGGAGGAGGAGGGGTTGGGAACACCGGGGAGCTGTTTTTT. Protein sequence: CASSLGGGGVGNTGELFF.

V and J are TRBV28 and TRBJ2-7; possible D gene TRBD2, 5 bases. The CDR3 spans 14 residues. From germline, CDR1 is MDHEN and CDR2 SYDVKM. Between the trimmed V and J ends, which lost 7 bases and 7 bases, there was a span of 20 bases. The CDR3 region is CASNQKLGLREQYF. The CDR3 DNA is TGTGCCAGCAACCAGAAACTAGGGTTGAGAGAGCAGTACTTC.

The chain has TRBV6-4 and TRBJ2-3; 9 bases agree with TRBD1. Germline assignment: CDR1 MRHNA and CDR2 SNTAGT. The CDR3 sequence is 19 residues long. V gave up 8 bases and J gave up 5 bases; unmatched junction bases: 23. Here the CDR3 DNA reads TGTGCCAGCGGGACAGGGTTGGAGAGGCGCACTATGAAGGAAGATACGCAGTATTTT. This sequence encodes CASGTGLERRTMKEDTQYF.

The V and J genes are TRBV4-3 and TRBJ2-2, with TRBD1 matching 10 bases. The CDR3 extends over 17 amino acids. Trimming at V came to 0 bases and at J to 6 bases, leaving 7 bases not matched to a gene. Germline-derived CDR1 and CDR2 are LGHNA and YSLEER. CDR3 region: CASSQDVGTGDAGELFF. CDR3 bases: TGCGCCAGCAGCCAAGACGTCGGGACAGGGGACGCCGGGGAGCTGTTTTTT.

The J gene is TRBJ1-6, the V gene TRBV30; D ambiguous. Germline assignment: CDR1 GTSNPN and CDR2 SVGIG (reference sequence). V lost 1 base and J lost 7, with 11 bases in between. The CDR3 loop spans 14 amino acids. The CDR3: CAWSEAYQNSPLHF. The CDR3 DNA is TGTGCCTGGAGTGAAGCGTATCAGAATTCACCCCTCCACTTT.

This chain uses TRBV19 with TRBJ1-1; D gene unclear. With 4 bases removed from V and 0 bases from J, the gap between germline ends came to 12 bases. CDR1 is LNHDA, CDR2 SQIVND, per germline (reference sequence). The CDR3 contains 15 residues. The CDR3, as DNA: TGTGCCAGTAGTACCAACCAGGACCTGAACACTGAAGCTTTCTTT. As protein: CASSTNQDLNTEAFF.

This rearrangement joins TRBV7-2 to TRBJ2-3; weak D call: TRBD1 (6 bases). In germline, CDR1 is SGHTA, CDR2 FQGNSA. CDR3 size: 16 residues. The V and J ends lost 5 bases and 2 bases respectively, with 17 bases between them. The CDR3 region has the DNA TGTGCCAGCAGCGTAGATACAGGGCGTAACACAGATACGCAGTATTTT. Protein: CASSVDTGRNTDTQYF.

By its share, this clone is medium-sized (0.01 to 0.1%). The chain employs TRBV13 and TRBJ2-7; D unresolved. V was trimmed by 5 bases and J by 0 bases, leaving 8 bases between them. CDR1 is PRHDT, CDR2 FYEKMQ, per germline (reference sequence). The CDR3 runs to 13 residues. As DNA, the CDR3 is TGTGCCAGCAGCCCGACCGGCTCCTACGAGCAGTACTTC. It codes for CASSPTGSYEQYF.

The chain combines TRBV27 with TRBJ1-5; TRBD1 agrees at 12 bases. The CDR3 has 18 amino acids. Germline V lookup: CDR1 MNHEY, CDR2 SMNVEV (reference sequence). Trimming at V came to 3 bases and at J to 2 bases, leaving 8 bases not matched to a gene. CDR3 sequence reads: CASSFSGTGGAGNQPQHF. The CDR3 region has the DNA TGTGCCAGCAGTTTCTCCGGGACAGGGGGCGCGGGCAATCAGCCCCAGCATTTT.